Sequencing of this T cell receptor (beta chain) was carried out in a study of blood T cells in healthy people across ages. Overall study findings and caveats: Measured against age, TCR beta diversity per million T cells decreased in a roughly linear manner. Diversity was higher, and naive CD4+ cells more numerous, in long-lived donors than in aged donors.

A minimum of 5 micrograms of total RNA was extracted per sample. Regarding this clonotype: Antigen specificity is unknown.

The use of a sample-barcoded 5' primer and a J-beta primer mix characterized a second PCR of about 6 to 12 cycles. TCRdb passed the 5' RACE reads through MiXCR, listing each CDR3 protein once. The table records 1 million to 1.2 million distinct CDR3 sequences, more than 30% of them present only once. The CDR3 extends over 13 amino acids. Germline-derived CDR1 and CDR2 are KGHSH and LQKENI. Trimming pared 3 bases from V and 9 bases from J, leaving 12 bases between. The sequence came from a man in his late teens or twenties in good health. The chain links TRBV18 to TRBJ2-1; TRBD2 might be the D (5 bases). Input material: blood. DNA for the CDR3: TGTGCCAGCTCACCGATTGGCGGGCCTGAGCAGTTCTTC. Amino acid sequence: CASSPIGGPEQFF.